The present entry profiles one T cell receptor (beta chain) with its context. The data originate from a study of somatic mutations in cytotoxic T cells in rheumatoid arthritis. Trimming left V 1 base short and J 3 bases short, with 12 bases between. This CDR3 comprises 16 residues. The germline gives CDR1 MNHEY, CDR2 SMNVEV (reference sequence). Some clones are missing from TCRdb's copy, which holds only in-frame ones; the method was immunoSEQ multiplex PCR. The sample lists 15,000 to 20,000 clones; over 80% were seen once. Sequencing input: CD8+ T cells sorted from blood. The chain recombines TRBV27 with TRBJ2-2; D uncertain. This TCR was recovered from a man aged 18 to 30 with rheumatoid arthritis. CDR3 in amino acids: CASSLYGYEYTGELFF. The CDR3 bases are TGTGCCAGCAGTTTATACGGGTATGAGTACACCGGGGAGCTGTTTTTT.